This T cell receptor beta chain was captured in a study of blood T cells in healthy people across ages. Study observations and caveats: Naive T cell percentage showed a strong correlation with TCR beta diversity. Aged donors had fewer naive CD4+ cells and lower diversity than long-lived donors.

On this clonotype itself: What it binds is unknown.

PCR was performed a second time for roughly 7 to 11 cycles using a sample-barcoded 5' primer and a J-beta primer mix. MiXCR, applied by TCRdb to the 5' RACE reads, yields one record per CDR3 protein. The sample lists 790,000 or so distinct CDR3 sequences, about half occurring once. The V gene's germline CDR1 is SEHNR and CDR2 FQNEAQ (reference sequence). This CDR3 spans 15 amino acids. Trimming took off 3 bases at V and 4 bases at J, with 13 bases between the two ends. The sequenced material came from blood. The receptor's source is an elderly man in good health. This chain links TRBV7-9 with TRBJ2-1; TRBD1 might be the D (5 bases). CDR3 protein: CASSLVGAGYNEQFF. CDR3 coding DNA: TGTGCCAGCAGCTTGGTAGGGGCAGGGTACAATGAGCAGTTCTTC.